This TCR beta chain is from a study of Graves' ophthalmopathy and Graves' hyperthyroidism. This clonotype was detected many times. Its antigen is as yet unknown. TCR beta CDR3 amplification used RNA transcripts. HTBI primers were used in a first-round RT-PCR, which preceded a second-round multiplex PCR. TCRdb itself ran the multiplex PCR reads through MiXCR, one entry per CDR3 protein. The repertoire holds around 600,000 distinct CDR3 sequences, with more than 40% as singletons. General study findings and limits: It was with approximately 70% sensitivity and about 72% specificity that the model predicted ophthalmopathy progression. Using a 13-signature model, the authors split ophthalmopathy from stable hyperthyroidism, with roughly 91% sensitivity and 65% to 82% specificity.

Ophthalmopathy-affected donors exhibited moderate-to-severe activity, CAS ≥3, NOSPECS ≥4, and duration under 3 months. The sequence was obtained from an adult man with Graves' ophthalmopathy. The sequenced material came from peripheral blood.

CDR3 residues: CASSYGGGAGSGANVLTF. CDR3 DNA sequence: TGTGCCAGCAGTTATGGTGGGGGAGCAGGCTCTGGGGCCAACGTCCTGACTTTC. V gene TRBV6-5 combines with J gene TRBJ2-6, with D perhaps TRBD1 or TRBD2 (5 bases each). V shed 3 bases and J shed 0 bases, with 15 bases lying between them. CDR3 size: 18 residues. Germline lookup yields CDR1 MNHEY and CDR2 SVGAGI.